One TCR beta chain is described in this entry. This CDR3 spans 16 amino acids. Germline-derived CDR1 and CDR2 are SGHNT and YYREEE (reference sequence). Deletions cut 1 base from V and 0 bases from J, with 10 bases between. Produced via immunoSEQ multiplex PCR; TCRdb's table is partial and in-frame only. The sample carries about 33,000 clones, about nine tenths recorded once. This sample was included in a study of T cell changes during pregnancy in multiple sclerosis. The sequence was obtained from a female donor in good health, enrolled as a control in a pregnancy study. The chain employs TRBV5-4 and TRBJ2-2; D is unresolved. The specimen was CD4+ T cells from peripheral blood mononuclear cells, collected in the third trimester of pregnancy. CDR3 sequence (DNA): TGTGCCAGCAGCTTGTTGCGGAATACGAACACCGGGGAGCTGTTTTTT. This gives the protein CASSLLRNTNTGELFF.